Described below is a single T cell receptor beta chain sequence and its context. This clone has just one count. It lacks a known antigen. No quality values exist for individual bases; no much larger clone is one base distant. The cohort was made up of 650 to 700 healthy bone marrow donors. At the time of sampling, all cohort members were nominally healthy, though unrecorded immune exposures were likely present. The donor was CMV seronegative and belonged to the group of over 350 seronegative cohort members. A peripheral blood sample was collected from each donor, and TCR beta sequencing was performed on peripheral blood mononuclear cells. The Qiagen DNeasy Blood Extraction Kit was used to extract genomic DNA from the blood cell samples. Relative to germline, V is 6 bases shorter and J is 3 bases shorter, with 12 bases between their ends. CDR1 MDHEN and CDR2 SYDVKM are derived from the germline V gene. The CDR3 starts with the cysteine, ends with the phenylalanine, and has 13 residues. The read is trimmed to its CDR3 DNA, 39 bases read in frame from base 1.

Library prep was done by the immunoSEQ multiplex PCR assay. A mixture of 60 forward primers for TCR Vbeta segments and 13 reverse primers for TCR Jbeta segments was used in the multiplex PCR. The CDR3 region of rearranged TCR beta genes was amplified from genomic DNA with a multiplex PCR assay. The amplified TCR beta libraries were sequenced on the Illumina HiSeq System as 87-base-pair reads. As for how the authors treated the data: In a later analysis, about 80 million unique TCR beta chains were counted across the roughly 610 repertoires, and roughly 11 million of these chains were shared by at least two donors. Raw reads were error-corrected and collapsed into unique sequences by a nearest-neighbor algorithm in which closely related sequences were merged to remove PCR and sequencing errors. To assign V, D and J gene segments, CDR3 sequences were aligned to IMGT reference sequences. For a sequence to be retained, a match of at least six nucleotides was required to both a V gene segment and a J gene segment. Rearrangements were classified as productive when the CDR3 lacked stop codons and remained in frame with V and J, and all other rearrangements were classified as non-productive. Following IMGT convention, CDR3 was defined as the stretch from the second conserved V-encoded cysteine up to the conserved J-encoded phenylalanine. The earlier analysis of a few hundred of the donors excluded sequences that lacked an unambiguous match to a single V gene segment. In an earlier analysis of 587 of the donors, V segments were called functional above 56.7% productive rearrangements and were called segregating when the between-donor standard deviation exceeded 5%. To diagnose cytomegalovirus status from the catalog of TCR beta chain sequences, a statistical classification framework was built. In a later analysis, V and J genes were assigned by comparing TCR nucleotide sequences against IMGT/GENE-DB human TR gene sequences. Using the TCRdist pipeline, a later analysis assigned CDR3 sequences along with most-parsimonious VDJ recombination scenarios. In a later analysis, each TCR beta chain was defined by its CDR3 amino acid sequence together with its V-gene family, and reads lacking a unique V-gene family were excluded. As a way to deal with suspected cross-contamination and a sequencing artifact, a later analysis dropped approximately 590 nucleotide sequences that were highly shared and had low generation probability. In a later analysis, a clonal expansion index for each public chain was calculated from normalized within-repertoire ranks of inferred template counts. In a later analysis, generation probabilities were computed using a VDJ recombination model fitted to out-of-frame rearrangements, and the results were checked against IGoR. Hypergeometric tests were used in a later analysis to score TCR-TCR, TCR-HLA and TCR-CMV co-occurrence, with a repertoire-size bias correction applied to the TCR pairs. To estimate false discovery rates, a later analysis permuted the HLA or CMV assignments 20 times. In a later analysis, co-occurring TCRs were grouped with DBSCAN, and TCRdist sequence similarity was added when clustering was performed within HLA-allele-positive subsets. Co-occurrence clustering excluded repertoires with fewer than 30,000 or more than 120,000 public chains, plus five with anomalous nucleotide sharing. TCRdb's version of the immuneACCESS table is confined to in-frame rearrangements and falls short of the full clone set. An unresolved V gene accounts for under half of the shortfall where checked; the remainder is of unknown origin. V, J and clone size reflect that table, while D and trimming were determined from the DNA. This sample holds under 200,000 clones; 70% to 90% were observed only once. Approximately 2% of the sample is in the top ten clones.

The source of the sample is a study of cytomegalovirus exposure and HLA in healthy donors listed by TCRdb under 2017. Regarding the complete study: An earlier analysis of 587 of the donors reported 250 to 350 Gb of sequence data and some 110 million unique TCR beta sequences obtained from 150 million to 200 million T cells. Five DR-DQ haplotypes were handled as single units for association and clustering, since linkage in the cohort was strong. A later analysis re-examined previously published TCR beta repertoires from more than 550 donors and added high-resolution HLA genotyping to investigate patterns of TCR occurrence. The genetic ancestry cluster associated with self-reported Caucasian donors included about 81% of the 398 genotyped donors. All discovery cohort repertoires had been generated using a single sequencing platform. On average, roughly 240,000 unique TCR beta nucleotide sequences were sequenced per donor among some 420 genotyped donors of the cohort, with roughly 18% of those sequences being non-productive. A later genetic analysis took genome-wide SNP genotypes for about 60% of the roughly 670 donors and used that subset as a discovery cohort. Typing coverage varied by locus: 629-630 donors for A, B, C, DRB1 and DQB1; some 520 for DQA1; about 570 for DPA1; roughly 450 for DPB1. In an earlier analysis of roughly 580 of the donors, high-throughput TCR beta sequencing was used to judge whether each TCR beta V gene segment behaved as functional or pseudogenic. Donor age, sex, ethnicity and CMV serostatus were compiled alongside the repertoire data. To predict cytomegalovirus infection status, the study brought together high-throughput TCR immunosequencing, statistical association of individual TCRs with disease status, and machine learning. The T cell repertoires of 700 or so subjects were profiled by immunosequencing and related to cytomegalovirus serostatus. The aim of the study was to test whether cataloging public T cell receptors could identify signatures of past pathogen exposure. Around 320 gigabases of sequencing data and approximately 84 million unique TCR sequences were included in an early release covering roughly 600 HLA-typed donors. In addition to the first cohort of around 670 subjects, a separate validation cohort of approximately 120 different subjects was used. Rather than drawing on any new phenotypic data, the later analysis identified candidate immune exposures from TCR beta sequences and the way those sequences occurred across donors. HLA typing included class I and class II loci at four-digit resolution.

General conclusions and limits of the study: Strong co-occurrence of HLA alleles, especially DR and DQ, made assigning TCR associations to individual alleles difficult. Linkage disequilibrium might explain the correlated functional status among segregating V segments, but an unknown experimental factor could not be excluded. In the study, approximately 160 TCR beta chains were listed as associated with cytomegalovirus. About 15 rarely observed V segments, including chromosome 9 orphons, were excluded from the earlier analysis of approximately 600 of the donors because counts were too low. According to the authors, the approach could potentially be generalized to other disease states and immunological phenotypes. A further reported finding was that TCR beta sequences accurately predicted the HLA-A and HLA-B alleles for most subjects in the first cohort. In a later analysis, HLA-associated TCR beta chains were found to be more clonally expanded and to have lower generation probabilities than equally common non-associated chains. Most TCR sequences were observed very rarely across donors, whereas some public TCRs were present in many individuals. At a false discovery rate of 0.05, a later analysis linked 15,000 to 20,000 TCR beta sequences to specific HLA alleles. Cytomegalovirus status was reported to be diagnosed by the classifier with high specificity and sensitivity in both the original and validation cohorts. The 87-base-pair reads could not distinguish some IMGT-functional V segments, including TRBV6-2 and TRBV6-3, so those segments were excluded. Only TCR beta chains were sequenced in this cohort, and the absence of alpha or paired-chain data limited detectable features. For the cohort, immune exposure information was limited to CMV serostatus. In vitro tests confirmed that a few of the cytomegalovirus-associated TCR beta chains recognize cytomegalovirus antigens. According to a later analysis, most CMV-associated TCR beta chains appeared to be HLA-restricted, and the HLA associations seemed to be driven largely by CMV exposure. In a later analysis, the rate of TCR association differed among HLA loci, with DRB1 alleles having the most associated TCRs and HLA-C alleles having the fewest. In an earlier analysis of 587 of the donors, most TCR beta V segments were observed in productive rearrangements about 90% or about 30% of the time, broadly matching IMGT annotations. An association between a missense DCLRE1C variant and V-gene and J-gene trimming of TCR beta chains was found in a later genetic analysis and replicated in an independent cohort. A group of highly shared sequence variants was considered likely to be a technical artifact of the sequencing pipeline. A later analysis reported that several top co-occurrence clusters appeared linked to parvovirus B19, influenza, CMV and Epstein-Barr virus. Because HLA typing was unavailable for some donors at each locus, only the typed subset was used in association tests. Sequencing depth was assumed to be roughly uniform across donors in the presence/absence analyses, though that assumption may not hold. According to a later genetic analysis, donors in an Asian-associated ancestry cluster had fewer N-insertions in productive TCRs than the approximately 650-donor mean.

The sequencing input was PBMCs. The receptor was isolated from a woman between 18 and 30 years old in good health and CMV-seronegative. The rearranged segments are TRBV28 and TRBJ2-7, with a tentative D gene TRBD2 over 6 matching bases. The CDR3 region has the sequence CASRWRVLYEQYF. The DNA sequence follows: TGTGCCAGCAGGTGGAGGGTCCTCTACGAGCAGTACTTC.